These 28 T cell receptor beta chains share one sample of origin, sequenced in a study of T cell repertoires in cytomegalovirus infection. MiXCR was run by TCRdb on the reads, yielding one entry per CDR3 protein. Among approximately 750,000 distinct CDR3 sequences listed, 35% were seen once. The sample was PBMCs. These TCRs come from a human donor in good health (CMV status not recorded). Some clones in this sample may be carry-over from other donors' samples.

V and J are TRBV3-1 and TRBJ2-5; TRBD1 agrees at 9 bases. In germline, CDR1 is LGHDT, CDR2 YNNKEL (reference sequence). V was pared by 0 bases and J by 5 bases, with 10 bases of the junction left unmatched. This CDR3 region has 17 residues. The CDR3: CASSQDGNRGRLETQYF. The CDR3 nucleotides read TGTGCCAGCAGCCAAGATGGGAACAGGGGGCGGTTGGAGACCCAGTACTTC.

This clonotype was observed many times. This chain joins TRBV28 and TRBJ1-5; weak D call: TRBD1 (5 bases). The germline CDR1 and CDR2 sequences are MDHEN and SYDVKM. Trimming took 6 bases from V and 5 from J, leaving 14 bases between them. CDR3 length equals 14 residues. This chain's CDR3 is CASRLTGPYQPQHF. CDR3 DNA: TGTGCCAGCAGGCTAACAGGCCCGTATCAGCCCCAGCATTTT.

The chain uses TRBV7-2 and TRBJ1-1, with 8 bases identical to TRBD1. The V segment lost 3 bases and the J segment 10 bases; nucleotides outside the gene matches: 7. The V gene's germline CDR1 is SGHTA and CDR2 FQGNSA. There are 13 residues in the CDR3. In DNA form, the CDR3 reads TGTGCCAGCAGCTTCAGGGCAGGGGGCTCAGCTTTCTTT. Protein product: CASSFRAGGSAFF.

This clonotype turned up a few times. V is TRBV10-3 and J is TRBJ2-7; maybe TRBD1 (6 bases). The V and J ends lost 3 bases and 0 bases respectively, with 12 bases between them. Germline V gives CDR1 ENHRY, CDR2 SYGVKD. The CDR3 is 15 residues long. CDR3 protein: CAISEDRSYSYEQYF. DNA of the CDR3: TGTGCCATCAGTGAAGACAGGTCCTACTCCTACGAGCAGTACTTC.

This clonotype was seen just once. This chain connects TRBV3-1 to TRBJ2-6; TRBD2 agrees at 12 bases. After removal of 4 bases from V and 3 bases from J, the junction contained 7 bases not matched to a gene. Germline V CDR1 and CDR2: LGHDT, YNNKEL (reference sequence). The CDR3 runs to 18 residues. CDR3 nucleotide sequence: TGTGCCAGCAGCCTTCGACTAGCGGGAGTCGTTGGGGCCAACGTCCTGACTTTC. Protein: CASSLRLAGVVGANVLTF.

This sequence joins TRBV6-4 and TRBJ2-7, with 8 bases aligning to TRBD2. Germline V CDR1 and CDR2: MRHNA, SNTAGT. The CDR3 is 15 residues long. V shed 3 bases and J 2 bases; nucleotides not matched to a gene: 6. CDR3 coding DNA: TGTGCCAGCAGTGAGCAAGCGGGGGCCGCCTACGAGCAGTACTTC. Amino acids: CASSEQAGAAYEQYF.

CDR3 sequence (DNA): TGTGCCAGCAGTGAAATAGCGGGGGGGGCGGTATATGAGCAGTTCTTC. Translated, it gives CASSEIAGGAVYEQFF. The chain has TRBV28 and TRBJ2-1; 11 nucleotides align to TRBD2. Germline V gene lookup returns CDR1 MDHEN and CDR2 SYDVKM. V dropped 5 bases and J dropped 8; count of bases not matched to a gene: 11. The CDR3 sequence is 16 residues long.

This clonotype has more than one count but fewer than ten. The chain has TRBV3-1 and TRBJ1-5; the D is unclear. V lost 0 bases and J 0 bases, leaving 6 bases between the germline ends. Germline V CDR1 and CDR2: LGHDT, YNNKEL (reference sequence). The CDR3 has 15 residues. CDR3 sequence reads: CASSQDYYSNQPQHF. In nucleotides, the CDR3 is TGTGCCAGCAGCCAAGACTATTATAGCAATCAGCCCCAGCATTTT.

This clonotype was counted only a few times. This chain joins TRBV7-6 and TRBJ1-4; unclear D gene. Trimming stripped 1 base from V and 8 bases from J, with 11 bases between. This CDR3 is 14 amino acids long. The germline V gene encodes CDR1 SGHVS and CDR2 FNYEAQ. DNA of the CDR3: TGTGCCAGCAGCTTAGGGGCGCTGAACGAAAAACTGTTTTTT. It is translated as CASSLGALNEKLFF.

This clonotype was detected a few times. This chain connects TRBV24-1 to TRBJ1-6; D remains unclear. From germline, CDR1 is KGHDR and CDR2 SFDVKD. The CDR3 contains 13 residues. V was shortened by 5 bases and J by 7 bases, with 8 bases between the two germline ends. CDR3 DNA sequence: TGTGCCACCAGTGCCAGAAGAAATTCACCCCTCCACTTT. Residues: CATSARRNSPLHF.

V is TRBV6-8 and J is TRBJ2-1; perhaps TRBD1 as D (6 bases). V was trimmed by 0 bases and J by 7 bases, leaving 13 bases between them. Germline loops: CDR1 MNHGY, CDR2 SAAAGT. This CDR3 comprises 15 residues. The CDR3 nucleotides read TGTGCCAGCAGTTACTCCTGGACAGTTTGGAATGAGCAGTTCTTC. It is translated as CASSYSWTVWNEQFF.

V usage is TRBV18 and J usage is TRBJ2-3, with 9 bases aligning to TRBD2. This CDR3 contains 18 residues. Germline V gene data show CDR1 as KGHSH and CDR2 as LQKENI. V lost 3 bases to trimming and J lost 1 base; unmatched junction nucleotides: 11. CDR3 sequence: CASSPIMTSGLGTDTQYF. CDR3 nucleotides: TGTGCCAGCTCACCTATAATGACTAGCGGTCTCGGCACAGATACGCAGTATTTT.

A few counts support this clonotype. The genes are TRBV7-6 and TRBJ2-7, with TRBD1 matching over 9 bases. Germline lookup yields CDR1 SGHVS and CDR2 FNYEAQ. The V gene end was trimmed by 0 bases and the J gene end by 1 base; junction bases not matched to a gene: 4. This CDR3 has 16 residues. CDR3 sequence (DNA): TGTGCCAGCAGCTTAGCACAGGGGGCGACTTCCTACGAGCAGTACTTC. It yields the protein CASSLAQGATSYEQYF.

As regards this clonotype: Likely a read error: the CDR3 ends without its conserved phenylalanine or tryptophan. The chain combines TRBV2 with TRBJ1-2; D possibly corresponds to TRBD1 (6 bases). V dropped 0 bases and J dropped 5 bases, with 13 bases sitting between them. Germline loops: CDR1 SNHLY, CDR2 FYNNEI. The CDR3 contains 15 residues. This chain's CDR3 is CASSEARGADYGYTL. CDR3 DNA: TGTGCCAGCAGTGAAGCGCGGGGGGCGGATTATGGCTACACCTTA.

This clonotype is a singleton in its sample. The rearrangement links TRBV6-2 or TRBV6-3 to TRBJ2-5, with 7 bases matching TRBD1. The CDR3 has 17 residues. Looked up from germline, CDR1 is MNHEY and CDR2 is SVGEGT. With V trimmed by 2 bases and J by 3 bases, 12 bases remained unmatched. CDR3 sequence (DNA): TGTGCCAGCAGTTACGGGGTCTGGAGACAGGGTGAAGAGACCCAGTACTTC. Translation gives CASSYGVWRQGEETQYF.

This clonotype has a handful of counts. The chain joins TRBV6-4 to TRBJ2-1, with 11 bases lining up with TRBD1. Per germline, CDR1 MRHNA and CDR2 SNTAGT. Trimming took 8 bases from V and 8 from J; bases not matched to a gene: 8. CDR3 length: 14 residues. The CDR3 spells CASQPGTGGDEQFF. In nucleotides, the CDR3 is TGTGCCAGCCAGCCGGGGACAGGGGGTGATGAGCAGTTCTTC.

This clonotype was seen a handful of times. V is TRBV4-2 and J is TRBJ1-2, with 9 bases matching TRBD1. V lost 0 bases to trimming and J lost 5 bases; unmatched junction nucleotides: 4. The CDR3 extends over 15 amino acids. The germline V gene encodes CDR1 LGHNA and CDR2 YNFKEQ. DNA for the CDR3: TGTGCCAGCAGCCAAGAGGGGGACAGGGTATATGGCTACACCTTC. It yields the protein CASSQEGDRVYGYTF.

This sequence joins TRBV20-1 and TRBJ2-5; D is ambiguous. The CDR3 spans 14 residues. The V gene lost 0 bases and the J gene lost 2 bases, with 10 bases spanning the gap. Germline V gene lookup returns CDR1 DFQATT and CDR2 SNEGSKA (reference sequence). In nucleotides, the CDR3 is TGCAGTGCTAGAGATTCGGGCAGACAAGAGACCCAGTACTTC. Its translation is CSARDSGRQETQYF.

The chain recombines TRBV19 with TRBJ2-4; perhaps TRBD1 as D (5 bases). The V end lost 1 base, the J end lost 0 bases, and 10 bases lay between the germline ends. Per germline, CDR1 LNHDA and CDR2 SQIVND (reference sequence). The CDR3 covers 16 residues. CDR3 sequence reads: CASSIGGAGAKNIQYF. The CDR3 nucleotides read TGTGCCAGTAGTATAGGGGGCGCCGGAGCCAAAAACATTCAGTACTTC.

The rearrangement links TRBV5-1 to TRBJ2-7; 8 bases line up with TRBD2. The V gene's germline CDR1 is SGHRS and CDR2 YFSETQ. The CDR3 totals 18 residues. With V trimmed by 0 bases and J by 0 bases, 11 bases remained unmatched. This chain's CDR3 is CASSLALAGGLLSYEQYF. For the CDR3, the DNA is TGCGCCAGCAGCTTGGCCCTAGCGGGTGGATTACTCTCCTACGAGCAGTACTTC.

This clonotype was observed a handful of times. The chain links TRBV12-3 or TRBV12-4 to TRBJ1-6, with D perhaps TRBD1 (5 bases). Trimming shortened V by 2 bases and J by 9 bases, and 11 bases separated the two germline ends. This CDR3 is 14 amino acids long. In nucleotides, the CDR3 is TGTGCCAGCAGTTTAAGGGGCAAGGGTTCACCCCTCCACTTT. It translates to CASSLRGKGSPLHF.

The gene calls are TRBV2 and TRBJ2-3, with D tentatively TRBD1 or TRBD2 (5 bases each). V was trimmed by 7 bases and J by 11 bases, leaving 28 bases between them. This CDR3 is 16 amino acids long. Germline V gene sequence: CDR1 SNHLY, CDR2 FYNNEI. CDR3 protein: CASTAERLGDESGQYF. CDR3 in DNA: TGTGCCAGCACGGCGGAGCGTTTAGGGGACGAGAGTGGGCAGTATTTT.

The rearrangement links TRBV10-2 to TRBJ1-1, with no clear D. The CDR3 runs to 12 residues. Trimming stripped 8 bases from V and 3 bases from J, with 10 bases between. Per the germline V gene, CDR1 is WSHSY and CDR2 is SAAADI. CDR3 coding DNA: TGCGCCAGCGGTCGGGCTGACACTGAAGCTTTCTTT. Its translation is CASGRADTEAFF.

This clonotype was observed a few times. V is TRBV5-4 and J is TRBJ1-1; TRBD1 matches 7 bases. The germline V gene encodes CDR1 SGHNT and CDR2 YYREEE (reference sequence). The length of the CDR3 is 14 residues. With V trimmed by 4 bases and J by 11 bases, 14 bases remained unmatched. The CDR3 is CASSPLEGALSAFF. The DNA for the CDR3 is TGTGCCAGCAGCCCTTTGGAGGGGGCGCTTTCGGCTTTCTTT.

This clonotype appeared a few times. This chain joins TRBV27 and TRBJ2-5; D gene uncertain. CDR1 is MNHEY and CDR2 is SMNVEV in the germline V gene (reference sequence). The CDR3 is 14 amino acids. Trimming pared 3 bases from V and 0 bases from J, leaving 8 bases between. The CDR3, as DNA: TGTGCCAGCAGTTTCTCCCGGTACCAAGAGACCCAGTACTTC. Protein sequence: CASSFSRYQETQYF.

This sequence joins TRBV4-2 and TRBJ2-3; no clear D gene. Germline lookup yields CDR1 LGHNA and CDR2 YNFKEQ. The CDR3 is 13 residues long. V lost 0 bases and J 2 bases, leaving 3 bases between the germline ends. CDR3 protein: CASSQETTDTQYF. Written as DNA, the CDR3 is TGTGCCAGCAGCCAAGAAACCACAGATACGCAGTATTTT.

This chain joins TRBV25-1 and TRBJ1-3, with D possibly matching TRBD1 (6 bases). Germline V gives CDR1 MGHDK, CDR2 SYGVNS. This CDR3 has 14 residues. V was pared by 6 bases and J by 3 bases, with 12 bases between. The DNA for the CDR3 is TGTGCCAGCAGGGCGCAGGGGATTGGAAACACCATATATTTT. This encodes CASRAQGIGNTIYF.

The sample holds one count of this clonotype. The chain recombines TRBV4-1 with TRBJ1-1; D gene ambiguous. Deletions cut 2 bases from V and 0 bases from J, with 7 bases between. Per the germline V gene, CDR1 is MGHRA and CDR2 is YSYEKL. This CDR3 has 14 residues. The CDR3 DNA reads as TGCGCCAGCAGCCAAAAGAGAGTGAACACTGAAGCTTTCTTT. This encodes CASSQKRVNTEAFF.